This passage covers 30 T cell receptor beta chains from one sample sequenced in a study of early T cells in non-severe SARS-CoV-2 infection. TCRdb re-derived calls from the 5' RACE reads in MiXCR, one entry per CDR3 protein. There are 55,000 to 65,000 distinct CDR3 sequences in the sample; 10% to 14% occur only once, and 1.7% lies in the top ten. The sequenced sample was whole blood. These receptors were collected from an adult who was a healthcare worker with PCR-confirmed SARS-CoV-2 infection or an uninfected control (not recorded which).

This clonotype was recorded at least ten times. The CDR3 reads CASSLRLAGGLAKNIQYF. DNA of the CDR3: TGTGCCAGCAGCTTAAGACTAGCGGGGGGTTTAGCCAAAAACATTCAGTACTTC. This chain uses TRBV7-2 with TRBJ2-4, with TRBD2 matching over 13 bases. Germline values: CDR1 SGHTA, CDR2 FQGNSA. CDR3 length equals 18 residues. Trimming removed 2 bases from V and 0 bases from J; junction bases left unmatched: 4.

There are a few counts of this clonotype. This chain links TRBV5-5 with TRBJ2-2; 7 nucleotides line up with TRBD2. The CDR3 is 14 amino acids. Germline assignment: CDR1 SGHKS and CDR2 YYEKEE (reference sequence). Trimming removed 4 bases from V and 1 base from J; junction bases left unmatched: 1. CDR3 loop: CASSAGVNTGELFF. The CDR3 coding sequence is TGTGCCAGCAGCGCGGGGGTGAACACCGGGGAGCTGTTTTTT.

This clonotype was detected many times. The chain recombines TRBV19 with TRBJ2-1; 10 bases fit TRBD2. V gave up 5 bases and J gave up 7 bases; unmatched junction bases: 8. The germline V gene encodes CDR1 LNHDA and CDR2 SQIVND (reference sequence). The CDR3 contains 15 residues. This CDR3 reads CASSYRAGGRNEQFF. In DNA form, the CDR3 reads TGTGCCAGTAGTTACCGAGCGGGGGGGAGGAATGAGCAGTTCTTC.

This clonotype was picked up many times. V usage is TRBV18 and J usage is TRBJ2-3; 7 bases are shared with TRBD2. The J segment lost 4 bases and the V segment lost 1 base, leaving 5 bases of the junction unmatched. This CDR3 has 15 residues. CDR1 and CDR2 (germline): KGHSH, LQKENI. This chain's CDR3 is CASSPRGGGPDTQYF. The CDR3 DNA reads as TGTGCCAGCTCACCACGCGGCGGGGGTCCAGATACGCAGTATTTT.

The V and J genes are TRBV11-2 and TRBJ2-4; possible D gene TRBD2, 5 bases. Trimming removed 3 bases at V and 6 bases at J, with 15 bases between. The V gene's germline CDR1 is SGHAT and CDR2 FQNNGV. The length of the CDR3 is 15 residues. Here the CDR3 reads CASSFSDLYLNIQYF. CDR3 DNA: TGTGCCAGCAGCTTTAGCGACCTATATTTAAACATTCAGTACTTC.

CDR3 residues: CASSGFGTQYF. In DNA form, the CDR3 reads TGTGCCAGCAGTGGCTTTGGGACCCAGTACTTC. The chain combines TRBV6-2 or TRBV6-3 with TRBJ2-5; D ambiguous. V gave up 5 bases and J gave up 7 bases, with 8 bases separating them. The germline CDR1 and CDR2 sequences are MNHEY and SVGEGT. The CDR3 length is 11 residues.

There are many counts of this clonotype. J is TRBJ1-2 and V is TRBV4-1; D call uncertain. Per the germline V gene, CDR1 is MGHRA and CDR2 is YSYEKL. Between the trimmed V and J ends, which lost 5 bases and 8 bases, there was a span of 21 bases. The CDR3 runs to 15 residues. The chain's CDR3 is CASSSSPLEAIGYTF. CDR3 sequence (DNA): TGCGCCAGCAGCTCGAGTCCCTTAGAGGCTATAGGCTACACCTTC.

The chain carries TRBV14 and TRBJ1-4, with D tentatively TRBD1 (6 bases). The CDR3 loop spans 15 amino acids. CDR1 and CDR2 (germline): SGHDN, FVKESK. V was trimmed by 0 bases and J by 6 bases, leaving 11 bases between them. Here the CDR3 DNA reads TGTGCCAGCAGCCAAGATGGGGGGGCTTATGAAAAACTGTTTTTT. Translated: CASSQDGGAYEKLFF.

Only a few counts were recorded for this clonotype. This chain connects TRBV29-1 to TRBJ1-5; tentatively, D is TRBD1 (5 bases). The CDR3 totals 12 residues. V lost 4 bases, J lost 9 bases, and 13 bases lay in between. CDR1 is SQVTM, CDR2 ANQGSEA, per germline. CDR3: CSVGQGPWPQHF. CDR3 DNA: TGCAGCGTTGGGCAGGGACCCTGGCCCCAGCATTTT.

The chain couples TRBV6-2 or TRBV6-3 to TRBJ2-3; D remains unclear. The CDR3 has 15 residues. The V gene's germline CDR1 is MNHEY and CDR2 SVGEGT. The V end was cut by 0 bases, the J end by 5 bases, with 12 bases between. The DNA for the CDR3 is TGTGCCAGCAGTTACTCGCTGAGTCCGGGAGATACGCAGTATTTT. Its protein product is CASSYSLSPGDTQYF.

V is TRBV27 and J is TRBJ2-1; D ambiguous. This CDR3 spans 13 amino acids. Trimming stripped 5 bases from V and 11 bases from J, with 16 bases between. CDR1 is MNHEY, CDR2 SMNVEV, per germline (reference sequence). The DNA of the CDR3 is TGTGCCAGCAGTGGGTTGGACGAAGTTAAGCAGTTCTTC. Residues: CASSGLDEVKQFF.

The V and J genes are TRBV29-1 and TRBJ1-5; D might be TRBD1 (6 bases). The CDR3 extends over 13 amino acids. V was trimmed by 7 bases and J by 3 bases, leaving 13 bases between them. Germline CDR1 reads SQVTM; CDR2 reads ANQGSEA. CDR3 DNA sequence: TGCAGCGCCCTTGGGGGGCTCAATCAGCCCCAGCATTTT. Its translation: CSALGGLNQPQHF.

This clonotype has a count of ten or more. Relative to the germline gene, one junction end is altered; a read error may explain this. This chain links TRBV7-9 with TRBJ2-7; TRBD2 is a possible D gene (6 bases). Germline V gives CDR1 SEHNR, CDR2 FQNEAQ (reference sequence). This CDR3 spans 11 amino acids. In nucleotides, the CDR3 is TGTGCCAGCAGCCCGGGGGACCCCTGGCACTTC. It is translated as CASSPGDPWHF. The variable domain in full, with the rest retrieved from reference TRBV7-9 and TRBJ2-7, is DTGVSQNPRHKITKRGQNVTFRCDPISEHNRLYWYRQTLGQGPEFLTYFQNEAQLEKSRLLSDRFSAERPKGSFSTLEIQRTEQGDSAMYLCASSPGDPWHFGPGTRLTVT.

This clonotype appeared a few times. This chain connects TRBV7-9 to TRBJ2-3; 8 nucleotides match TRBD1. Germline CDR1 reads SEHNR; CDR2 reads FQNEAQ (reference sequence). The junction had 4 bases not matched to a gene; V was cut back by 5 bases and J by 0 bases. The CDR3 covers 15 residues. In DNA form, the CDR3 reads TGTGCCAGCAGCCTACGACAGGGGAGCACAGATACGCAGTATTTT. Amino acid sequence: CASSLRQGSTDTQYF. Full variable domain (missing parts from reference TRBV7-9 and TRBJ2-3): DTGVSQNPRHKITKRGQNVTFRCDPISEHNRLYWYRQTLGQGPEFLTYFQNEAQLEKSRLLSDRFSAERPKGSFSTLEIQRTEQGDSAMYLCASSLRQGSTDTQYFGPGTRLTVL.

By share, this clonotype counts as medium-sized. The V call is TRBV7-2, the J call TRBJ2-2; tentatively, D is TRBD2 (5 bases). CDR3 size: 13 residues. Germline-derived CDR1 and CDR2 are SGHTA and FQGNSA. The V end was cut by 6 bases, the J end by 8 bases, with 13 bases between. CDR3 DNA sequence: TGTGCCAGCAGTAGCGTTCTGGCTGGGGAGCTGTTTTTT. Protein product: CASSSVLAGELFF.

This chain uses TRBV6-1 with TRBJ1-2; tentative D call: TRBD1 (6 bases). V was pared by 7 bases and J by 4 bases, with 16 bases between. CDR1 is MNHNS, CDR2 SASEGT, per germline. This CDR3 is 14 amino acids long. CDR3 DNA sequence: TGTGCCAGCACCTACACGAGGACAGTCTATGGCTACACCTTC. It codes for CASTYTRTVYGYTF.

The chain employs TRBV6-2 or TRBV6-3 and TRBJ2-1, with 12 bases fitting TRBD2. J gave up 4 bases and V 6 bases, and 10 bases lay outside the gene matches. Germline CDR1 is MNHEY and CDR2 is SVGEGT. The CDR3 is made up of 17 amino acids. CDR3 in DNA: TGTGCCAGCAGACCCCTTGGACTAGCGGGGATATACAATGAGCAGTTCTTC. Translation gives CASRPLGLAGIYNEQFF.

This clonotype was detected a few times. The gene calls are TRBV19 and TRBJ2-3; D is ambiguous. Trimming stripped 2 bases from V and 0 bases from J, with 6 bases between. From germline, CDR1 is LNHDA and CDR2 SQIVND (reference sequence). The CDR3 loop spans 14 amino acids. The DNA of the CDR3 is TGTGCCAGTAGTATATCCGGGAGCACAGATACGCAGTATTTT. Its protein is CASSISGSTDTQYF.

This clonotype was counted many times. The CDR3 sequence is CSASLVDNEQFF. In DNA form, the CDR3 reads TGCAGTGCTAGTTTGGTTGACAATGAGCAGTTCTTC. The chain links TRBV20-1 to TRBJ2-1; D unresolved. This CDR3 contains 12 residues. Germline V CDR1 and CDR2: DFQATT, SNEGSKA (reference sequence). Trimming shortened V by 3 bases and J by 5 bases, and 8 bases separated the two germline ends.

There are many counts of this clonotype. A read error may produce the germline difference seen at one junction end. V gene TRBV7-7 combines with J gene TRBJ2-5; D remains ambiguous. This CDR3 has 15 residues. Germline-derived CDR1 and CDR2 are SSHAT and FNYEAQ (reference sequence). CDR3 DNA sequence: TGTGCTAGCAGCTTATCCCCGGCCGGTCAAGAGACCCAGTACTTC. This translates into CASSLSPAGQETQYF. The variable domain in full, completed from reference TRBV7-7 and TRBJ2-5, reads GAGVSQSPRYKVTKRGQDVTLRCDPISSHATLYWYQQALGQGPEFLTYFNYEAQPDKSGLPSDRFSAERPEGSISTLTIQRTEQRDSAMYRCASSLSPAGQETQYFGPGTRLLVL.

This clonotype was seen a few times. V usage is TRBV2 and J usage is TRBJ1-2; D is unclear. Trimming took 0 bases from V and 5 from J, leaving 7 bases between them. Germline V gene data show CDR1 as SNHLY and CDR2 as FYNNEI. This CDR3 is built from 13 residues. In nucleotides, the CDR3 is TGTGCCAGCAGTGAAGCGTCAGTGTATGGCTACACCTTC. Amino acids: CASSEASVYGYTF.

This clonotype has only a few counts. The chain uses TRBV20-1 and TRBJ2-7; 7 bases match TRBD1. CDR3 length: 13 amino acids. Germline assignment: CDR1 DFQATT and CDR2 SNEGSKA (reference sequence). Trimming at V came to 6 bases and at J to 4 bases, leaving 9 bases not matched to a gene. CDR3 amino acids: CSATRDRLYEQYF. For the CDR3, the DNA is TGCAGTGCCACCCGGGACAGACTTTACGAGCAGTACTTC.

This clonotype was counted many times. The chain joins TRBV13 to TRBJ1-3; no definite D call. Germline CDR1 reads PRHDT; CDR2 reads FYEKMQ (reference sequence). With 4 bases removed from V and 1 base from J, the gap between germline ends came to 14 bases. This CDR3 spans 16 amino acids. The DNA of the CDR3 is TGTGCCAGCAGCTACAGTCTTCTTTCGTCTGGAAACACCATATATTTT. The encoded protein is CASSYSLLSSGNTIYF.

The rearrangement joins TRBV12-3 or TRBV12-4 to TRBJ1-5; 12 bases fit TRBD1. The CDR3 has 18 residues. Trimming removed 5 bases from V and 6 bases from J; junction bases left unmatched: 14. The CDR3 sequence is CASSTAGDRGPKAQPQHF. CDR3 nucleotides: TGTGCCAGCAGTACAGCCGGGGACAGGGGGCCGAAAGCTCAGCCCCAGCATTTT.

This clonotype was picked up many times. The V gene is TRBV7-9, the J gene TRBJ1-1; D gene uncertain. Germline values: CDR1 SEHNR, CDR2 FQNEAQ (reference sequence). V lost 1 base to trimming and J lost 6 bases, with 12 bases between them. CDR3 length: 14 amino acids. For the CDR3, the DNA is TGTGCCAGCAGCTTAGAAGCGGTCCGTCCTGAAGCTTTCTTT. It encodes CASSLEAVRPEAFF.

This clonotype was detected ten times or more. This chain's CDR3 is CASSRLAGGMETQYF. In DNA form, the CDR3 reads TGTGCCAGCAGCAGACTAGCGGGGGGGATGGAGACCCAGTACTTC. This sequence joins TRBV5-4 and TRBJ2-5; 14 bases agree with TRBD2. V shed 4 bases, J shed 5 bases, and the junction held 4 bases outside the gene matches. The CDR3 sequence is 15 residues long. CDR1 and CDR2 (germline): SGHNT, YYREEE (reference sequence).

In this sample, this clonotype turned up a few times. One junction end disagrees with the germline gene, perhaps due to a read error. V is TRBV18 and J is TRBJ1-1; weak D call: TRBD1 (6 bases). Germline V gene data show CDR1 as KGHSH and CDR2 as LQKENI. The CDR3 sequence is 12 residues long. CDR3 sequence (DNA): TGTGCCAGCTCACCAGACCAGGGGATGGCTCTCTTT. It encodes CASSPDQGMALF. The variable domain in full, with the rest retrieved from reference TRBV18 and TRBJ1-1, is NAGVMQNPRHLVRRRGQEARLRCSPMKGHSHVYWYRQLPEEGLKFMVYLQKENIIDESGMPKERFSAEFPKEGPSILRIQQVVRGDSAAYFCASSPDQGMALFGQGTRLTVV.

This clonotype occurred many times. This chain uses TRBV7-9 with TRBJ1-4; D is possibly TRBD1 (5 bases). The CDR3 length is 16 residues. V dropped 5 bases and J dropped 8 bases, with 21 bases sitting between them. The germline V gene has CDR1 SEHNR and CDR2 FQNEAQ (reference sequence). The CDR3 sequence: CASSALMSGATEKLFF. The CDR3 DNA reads TGTGCCAGCAGCGCCCTTATGTCCGGGGCGACGGAAAAACTGTTTTTT.

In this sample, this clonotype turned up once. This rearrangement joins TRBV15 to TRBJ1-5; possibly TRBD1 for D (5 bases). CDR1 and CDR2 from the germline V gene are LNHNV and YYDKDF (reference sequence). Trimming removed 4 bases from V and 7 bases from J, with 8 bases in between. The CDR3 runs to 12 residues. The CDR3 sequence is CATSTGQQPQHF. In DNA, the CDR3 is TGTGCCACCAGCACAGGGCAGCAGCCCCAGCATTTT.

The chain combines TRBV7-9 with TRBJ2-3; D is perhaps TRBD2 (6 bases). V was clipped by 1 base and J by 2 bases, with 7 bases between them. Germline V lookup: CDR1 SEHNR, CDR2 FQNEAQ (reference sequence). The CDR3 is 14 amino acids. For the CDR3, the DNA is TGTGCCAGCAGCTTAGGGACTACCACAGATACGCAGTATTTT. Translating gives CASSLGTTTDTQYF.